The clone carrying this T cell receptor beta chain was counted many times. Its antigen is not known. The sample is drawn from a study of CD8 T cells in ankylosing spondylitis. General study results and limits: Disease-associated clones were reportedly significantly overrepresented in matched ankylosing spondylitis synovial fluid.

TCRdb re-called the 5' RACE reads with MiXCR, one entry per CDR3 protein. This sample has tens of thousands of distinct CDR3 sequences, with approximately 5% found just once. The V and J ends lost 5 bases and 6 bases respectively, with 4 bases between them. CDR1 and CDR2 (germline): MDHEN, SYDVKM. The CDR3 length is 11 residues. The chain recombines TRBV28 with TRBJ2-2; no definite D call. Sequencing used blood, either unsorted or a sorted T cell fraction (not recorded which). The receptor's source is a male donor with ankylosing spondylitis or in good health (not recorded which). The CDR3 here is CASSLPGELFF. As DNA, the CDR3 is TGTGCCAGCAGTCTCCCCGGGGAGCTGTTTTTT. The variable domain in full, completed from reference TRBV28 and TRBJ2-2, reads DVKVTQSSRYLVKRTGEKVFLECVQDMDHENMFWYRQDPGLGLRLIYFSYDVKMKEKGDIPEGYSVSREKKERFSLILESASTNQTSMYLCASSLPGELFFGEGSRLTVL.